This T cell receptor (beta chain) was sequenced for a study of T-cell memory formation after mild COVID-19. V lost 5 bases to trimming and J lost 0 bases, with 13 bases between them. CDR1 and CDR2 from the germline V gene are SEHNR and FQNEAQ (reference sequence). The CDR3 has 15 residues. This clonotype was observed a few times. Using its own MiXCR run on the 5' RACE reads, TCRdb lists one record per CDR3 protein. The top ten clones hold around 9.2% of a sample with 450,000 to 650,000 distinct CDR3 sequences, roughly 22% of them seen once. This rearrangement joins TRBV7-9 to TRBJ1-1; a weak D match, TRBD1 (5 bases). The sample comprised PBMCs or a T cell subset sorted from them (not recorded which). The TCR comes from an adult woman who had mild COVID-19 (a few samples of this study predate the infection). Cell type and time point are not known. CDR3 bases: TGTGCCAGCAGCGCAGGGACGCAAGTGAACACTGAAGCTTTCTTT. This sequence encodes CASSAGTQVNTEAFF.